One and the same sample provided the 19 T cell receptor beta chains below, sequenced in a study of early T cells in non-severe SARS-CoV-2 infection. TCRdb passed the 5' RACE reads through MiXCR, listing each CDR3 protein once. The sample includes about 110,000 distinct CDR3 sequences, 9% to 13% of them seen just once. Sequencing was carried out using whole blood. The source of these receptors is an adult who was a healthcare worker with PCR-confirmed SARS-CoV-2 infection or an uninfected control (not recorded which).

Here the CDR3 reads CASSQEGGYTF. As DNA, the CDR3 is TGTGCCAGCAGCCAAGAGGGAGGCTACACCTTC. The gene calls are TRBV7-2 and TRBJ1-2, with no clear D. The CDR3 spans 11 residues. V lost 5 bases and J 8 bases, leaving 9 bases between the germline ends. Germline CDR1 and CDR2: SGHTA and FQGNSA.

This clonotype was counted many times. The chain links TRBV18 to TRBJ2-1, with 9 bases matching TRBD2. Trimming removed 6 bases from V and 3 bases from J; junction bases left unmatched: 6. In germline, CDR1 is KGHSH, CDR2 LQKENI. The CDR3 runs 15 residues. CDR3 DNA sequence: TGTGCCAGCTCTTCCATAGCGGGGGACTACAATGAGCAGTTCTTC. Its translation: CASSSIAGDYNEQFF.

This clonotype was counted only a few times. The chain links TRBV11-2 to TRBJ2-3; TRBD2 matches at 15 bases. CDR3 length: 16 residues. V shed 5 bases, J shed 6 bases, and the junction held 6 bases outside the gene matches. The germline V gene has CDR1 SGHAT and CDR2 FQNNGV. This chain's CDR3 is CASSGGTSGRWDTQYF. CDR3 sequence (DNA): TGTGCCAGCAGCGGTGGGACTAGCGGGAGGTGGGATACGCAGTATTTT.

V and J are TRBV20-1 and TRBJ1-5; no clear D gene. Per germline, CDR1 DFQATT and CDR2 SNEGSKA (reference sequence). The ends were cut back, 0 bases at V and 4 bases at J, with 13 bases in the middle. The CDR3 covers 15 residues. CDR3 nucleotides: TGCAGTGCTAGAGATGGAACAGTTTTTAATCAGCCCCAGCATTTT. Translation gives CSARDGTVFNQPQHF.

Notes on this clonotype: A single base separates this from a much larger clone, so it may be a read error. The chain has TRBV7-2 and TRBJ2-1; D may match TRBD1 or TRBD2 (5 bases each). The CDR3 runs to 15 residues. The germline CDR1 and CDR2 sequences are SGHTA and FQGNSA. The CDR3 DNA is TGTGCCAGCAGATTAGCGCGGGTTCAGGGCGGTGGGCAGTTCTTC. Its protein product is CASRLARVQGGGQFF.

Only a few counts were recorded for this clonotype. CDR3 sequence (DNA): TGTGCCAGCAGATCGACAGGGTATAGCAATCAGCCCCAGCATTTT. It codes for CASRSTGYSNQPQHF. The J gene is TRBJ1-5, the V gene TRBV28; 7 bases map to TRBD1. CDR3 length equals 15 residues. The V gene's germline CDR1 is MDHEN and CDR2 SYDVKM. V shed 6 bases, J shed 0 bases, and the junction held 5 bases outside the gene matches.

This clonotype was counted only a few times. The chain has TRBV28 and TRBJ1-5; 8 bases fit TRBD1. Germline CDR1 and CDR2: MDHEN and SYDVKM. With 6 bases clipped from V and 3 bases from J, the junction kept 7 bases outside the gene matches. This CDR3 spans 15 amino acids. CDR3 loop: CASRHDRGSNQPQHF. Here the CDR3 DNA reads TGTGCCAGCAGACATGACAGGGGTTCCAATCAGCCCCAGCATTTT.

DNA for the CDR3: TGTGCCAGCAGCTTCGCGGGACAGGGATTGGCAGATACGCAGTATTTT. Protein: CASSFAGQGLADTQYF. The J gene is TRBJ2-3, the V gene TRBV11-2; 9 bases agree with TRBD1. Germline CDR1 SGHAT, CDR2 FQNNGV. The V gene end was trimmed by 3 bases and the J gene end by 4 bases; junction bases not matched to a gene: 8. The CDR3 loop spans 16 amino acids.

V and J are TRBV2 and TRBJ1-5, with a possible D match to TRBD1 (5 bases). There are 14 residues in the CDR3. CDR1 and CDR2 (germline): SNHLY, FYNNEI. V was pared by 6 bases and J by 0 bases, with 9 bases between. The CDR3 sequence is CASSATDSNQPQHF. CDR3 DNA: TGTGCCAGCAGCGCGACAGATAGCAATCAGCCCCAGCATTTT.

This clonotype has only a few counts. The chain couples TRBV5-1 to TRBJ1-6; 7 nucleotides match TRBD1. Germline loops: CDR1 SGHRS, CDR2 YFSETQ. The CDR3 spans 17 residues. J gave up 8 bases and V 0 bases, and 11 bases lay outside the gene matches. The CDR3 sequence is CASSLAPRQGADSPLHF. The CDR3 nucleotides are TGCGCCAGCAGCTTGGCCCCTCGACAGGGAGCGGATTCACCCCTCCACTTT.

The J gene is TRBJ2-5, the V gene TRBV7-9, with 7 bases fitting TRBD1. Per the germline V gene, CDR1 is SEHNR and CDR2 is FQNEAQ (reference sequence). The CDR3 length is 14 residues. Unmatched junction bases numbered 3, after V lost 4 bases and J lost 1 base. The CDR3 DNA follows: TGTGCCAGCAGCTCCGACAGGGCCCAAGAGACCCAGTACTTC. As protein: CASSSDRAQETQYF.

In this sample, this clonotype turned up a few times. As DNA, the CDR3 is TGTGCCAGCAGCTTAGCCTCCCCCGCCTACGAGCAGTACTTC. Translating it yields CASSLASPAYEQYF. The chain carries TRBV11-2 and TRBJ2-7, with unresolved D. Trimming shortened V by 1 base and J by 2 bases, and 9 bases separated the two germline ends. Per germline, CDR1 SGHAT and CDR2 FQNNGV. This CDR3 spans 14 amino acids.

Points on this clonotype: A much larger clone sits a single nucleotide away, making a read error possible. The final CDR3 position lacks the conserved phenylalanine or tryptophan, pointing to a likely read error. The chain employs TRBV28 and TRBJ2-6; D is uncertain. The V gene's germline CDR1 is MDHEN and CDR2 SYDVKM. This CDR3 region has 15 residues. With 3 bases removed from V and 3 bases from J, the gap between germline ends came to 9 bases. The CDR3 region is CASSFLASGANVLTY. CDR3 coding DNA: TGTGCCAGCAGTTTTCTCGCTAGTGGGGCCAACGTCCTGACTTAC.

The chain links TRBV5-1 to TRBJ2-1; the match to TRBD1 covers 7 bases. J was trimmed by 0 bases and V by 4 bases; bases with no gene match: 4. CDR3 length: 15 amino acids. The germline gives CDR1 SGHRS, CDR2 YFSETQ. The CDR3 here is CASSRDRVSYNEQFF. CDR3 DNA: TGCGCCAGCAGCCGAGACAGGGTCTCCTACAATGAGCAGTTCTTC.

This clonotype appeared a few times. The V gene is TRBV29-1, the J gene TRBJ2-1; D is unresolved. This CDR3 spans 11 amino acids. V was trimmed by 3 bases and J by 6 bases, leaving 6 bases between them. Germline CDR1 is SQVTM and CDR2 is ANQGSEA. As DNA, the CDR3 is TGCAGCGTTGAGTCGGTCAATGAGCAGTTCTTC. Protein product: CSVESVNEQFF.

The rearrangement joins TRBV2 to TRBJ2-1; 8 bases are a match to TRBD1. Germline V CDR1 and CDR2: SNHLY, FYNNEI. This CDR3 spans 14 amino acids. Trimming took 7 bases from V and 6 from J; bases not matched to a gene: 8. The CDR3 DNA sequence: TGTGCCAGCAAGGGGGACAGGTTACCCAATGAGCAGTTCTTC. Amino acids: CASKGDRLPNEQFF.

Concerning this clonotype itself: Without the conserved terminal phenylalanine or tryptophan, this CDR3 likely stems from a read error. The chain joins TRBV20-1 to TRBJ1-1, with D perhaps matching TRBD1 (6 bases). V was clipped by 8 bases and J by 3 bases, with 22 bases between them. The CDR3 extends over 15 amino acids. Germline lookup yields CDR1 DFQATT and CDR2 SNEGSKA (reference sequence). CDR3 sequence reads: CSTIPPAQGHTEAFS. CDR3 DNA sequence: TGCAGTACAATTCCCCCCGCTCAGGGGCACACTGAAGCTTTCTCT.

The sample holds many counts of this clonotype. This chain joins TRBV28 and TRBJ1-2; tentatively, D is TRBD1 (5 bases). The germline CDR1 and CDR2 sequences are MDHEN and SYDVKM. V was trimmed by 8 bases and J by 2 bases, leaving 9 bases between them. CDR3 size: 12 residues. CDR3 loop: CASQDTNYGYTF. Here the CDR3 DNA reads TGTGCCAGCCAGGACACCAACTATGGCTACACCTTC.

This clonotype was observed many times. The genes are TRBV20-1 and TRBJ2-3; maybe TRBD1 (6 bases). Germline lookup yields CDR1 DFQATT and CDR2 SNEGSKA (reference sequence). Trimming stripped 6 bases from V and 1 base from J, with 17 bases between. The CDR3 is 15 residues long. For the CDR3, the DNA is TGCAGTGCCCCCACTGGGGGCGCGGGCACAGATACGCAGTATTTT. This translates into CSAPTGGAGTDTQYF.